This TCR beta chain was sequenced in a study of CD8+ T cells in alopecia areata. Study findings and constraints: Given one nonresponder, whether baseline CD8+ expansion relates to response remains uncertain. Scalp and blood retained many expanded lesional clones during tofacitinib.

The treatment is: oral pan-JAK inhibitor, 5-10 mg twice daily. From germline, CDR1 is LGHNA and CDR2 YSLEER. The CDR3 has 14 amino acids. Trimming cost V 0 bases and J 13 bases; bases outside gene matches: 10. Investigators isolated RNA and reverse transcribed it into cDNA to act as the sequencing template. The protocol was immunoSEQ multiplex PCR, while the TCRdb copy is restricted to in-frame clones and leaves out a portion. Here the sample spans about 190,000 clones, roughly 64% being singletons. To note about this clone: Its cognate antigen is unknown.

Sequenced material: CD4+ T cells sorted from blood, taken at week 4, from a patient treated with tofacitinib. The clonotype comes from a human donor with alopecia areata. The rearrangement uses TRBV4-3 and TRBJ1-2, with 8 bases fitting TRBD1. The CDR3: CASSQDWQGARTTF. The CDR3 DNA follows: TGCGCCAGCAGCCAAGATTGGCAGGGGGCGAGAACCACCTTC.